This entry features one T cell receptor beta chain sequence. The data derive from a study of blood T cell repertoires in COVID-19. In the original analysis: It was from reference gene primer amplification that nucleated cell counts were estimated. Sequencing used immunoSEQ multiplex PCR; TCRdb keeps in-frame clones, though not all of them. V and J calls and clone size come straight from that table; D and trimming were deduced from the DNA. The table includes a few hundred thousand clones, about 86% detected once. Germline V gene lookup returns CDR1 LGHDT and CDR2 YNNKEL (reference sequence). V gave up 4 bases and J gave up 5 bases; unmatched junction bases: 9. This CDR3 spans 15 amino acids.

Sequenced material: PBMCs or T cells enriched from blood (not recorded which). This clonotype was sampled from a woman in her thirties or forties with acute COVID-19. The V gene is TRBV3-1 (or the pseudogene TRBV3-2), the J gene TRBJ2-3; 7 bases agree with TRBD2. The CDR3 region has the DNA TGTGCCAGCAGCCTCAAGGCGGGAGTGGGAGATACGCAGTATTTT. Its translation: CASSLKAGVGDTQYF.